This section outlines one T cell receptor (beta chain) sequence together with its context. Its antigen is still unknown. With 8 bases removed from V and 6 bases from J, the gap between germline ends came to 17 bases. CDR1 SEHNR and CDR2 FQNEAQ come from the germline V gene (reference sequence). The CDR3 runs 13 residues. These data originate in a study of OX40 agonist ivuxolimab in advanced cancers. Study information: Head and neck, renal cell, melanoma or hepatocellular carcinoma were the cancers that dose-escalation patients had.

Measured with immunoSEQ multiplex PCR; TCRdb has only the in-frame clones, and not every one. This table holds tens of thousands of clones, under 95% found once. Overall study results and limits: Clonal expansion by week 6 occurred in CD4+ and CD8+ blood T cells (at 0.1 to 3.0 mg/kg). Among T cells, CD8+ cells averaged more expanded clones than CD4+ cells.

The sequencing here drew on CD4+ or CD8+ T cells sorted from blood, taken in a trial of the OX40 agonist ivuxolimab. The genes are TRBV7-9 and TRBJ2-7; D is uncertain. The sequence was obtained from an adult with an advanced solid tumor such as melanoma, head and neck, liver or kidney cancer. CDR3: CASLDLEKGEQYF. The CDR3 DNA reads TGTGCCAGCCTAGACTTGGAGAAAGGCGAGCAGTACTTC.